This TCR beta chain was recorded in a study of shared clonotypes between healthy human individuals. Looked up from germline, CDR1 is LGHNA and CDR2 is YSLEER. This CDR3 is built from 18 residues. The junction had 5 bases not matched to a gene; V was cut back by 1 base and J by 0 bases. Only in-frame clones appear in the TCRdb table, and some are missing; sequencing was by immunoSEQ multiplex PCR. The data show 1.6 million or so clones, less than 99% seen once. The TCR sequence derives from a man in his thirties or forties in good health. The V and J genes are TRBV4-3 and TRBJ2-2, with TRBD2 identical over 10 bases. Sequenced material: naive CD4+ T cells sorted from blood. Sample subset: CD45RA+ positively selected. CDR3 sequence (DNA): TGCGCCAGCAGCCAAGTCGCTAGCGGGGGCGCGAACACCGGGGAGCTGTTTTTT. Translating it yields CASSQVASGGANTGELFF.